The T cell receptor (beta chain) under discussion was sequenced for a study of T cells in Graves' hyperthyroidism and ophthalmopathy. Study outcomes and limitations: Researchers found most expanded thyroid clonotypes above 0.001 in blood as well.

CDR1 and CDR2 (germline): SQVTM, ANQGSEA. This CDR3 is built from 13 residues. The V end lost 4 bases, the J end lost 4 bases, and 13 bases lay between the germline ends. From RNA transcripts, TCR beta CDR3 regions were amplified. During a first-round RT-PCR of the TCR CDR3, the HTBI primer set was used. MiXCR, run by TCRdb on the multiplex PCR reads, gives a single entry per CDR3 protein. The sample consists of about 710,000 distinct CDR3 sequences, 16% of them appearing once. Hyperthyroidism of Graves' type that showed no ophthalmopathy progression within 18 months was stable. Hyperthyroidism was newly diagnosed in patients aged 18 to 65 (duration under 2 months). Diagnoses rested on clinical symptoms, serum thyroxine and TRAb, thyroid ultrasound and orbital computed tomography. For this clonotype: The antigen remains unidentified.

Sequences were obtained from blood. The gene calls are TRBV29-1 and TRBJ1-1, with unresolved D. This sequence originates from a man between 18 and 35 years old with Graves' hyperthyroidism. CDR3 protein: CSVAVGRTTEAFF. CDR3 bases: TGCAGCGTTGCAGTGGGGAGGACCACTGAAGCTTTCTTT.